This T cell receptor (beta chain) was recorded in a study of cytomegalovirus exposure and HLA in healthy donors. Study outcomes and limitations: In vitro checks showed that a few CMV-associated chains really do target CMV antigens. Because they were indistinguishable, some V segments, including TRBV6-2 and TRBV6-3, were excluded.

Turning to this clone: Its antigen is not identified.

Likely unrecorded immune exposures existed in these nominally healthy donors. The ends were cut back, 0 bases at V and 1 base at J, with 9 bases in the middle. In germline, CDR1 is SGHRS, CDR2 YFSETQ. The CDR3 length is 15 residues. The primer mix had 60 Vbeta and 13 Jbeta primers. Assay: immunoSEQ multiplex PCR; the TCRdb copy retains only in-frame clones and omits some. The sample lists about 67,000 clones, 80% to 90% occurring once. This clonotype originated in a woman in her 30s in good health and CMV-seropositive. The chain is built from TRBV5-1 and TRBJ2-3; perhaps TRBD1 as D (5 bases). The source material was PBMCs. This CDR3 reads CASSLVDRGTDTQYF. Here the CDR3 DNA reads TGCGCCAGCAGCTTGGTAGACAGAGGCACAGATACGCAGTATTTT.